The rows below give T cell receptor beta chains drawn from one sample of a study of persistence of HIV-infected CD4 T cells. Sequenced by immunoSEQ multiplex PCR; TCRdb stores in-frame clones only, minus some. The repertoire holds fewer than 20,000 clones, with around 82% as singletons. Which antigens these TCRs recognize remains unknown. This specimen consisted of CD4+ T cells sorted from PBMCs after 18-hour stimulation, obtained from a patient who received antiretroviral therapy. The receptor source for this set is an adult man with HIV who was CMV-seropositive. Both conserved end residues are part of each CDR3. The D gene is left open where the match is weak. Size tells how often a clone was seen (once, few, many) or the class of an expanded clone, and some rows leave it out.

TRBV9,TRBJ2-3,TRBD2,-,CASSVDPPGGALDTQYF,TGTGCCAGCAGCGTAGACCCCCCCGGGGGGGCCCTTGATACGCAGTATTTT
TRBV18,TRBJ1-2,-,-,CASSPPNKGYGYTF,TGTGCCAGCTCACCACCAAACAAGGGGTACGGCTACACCTTC
TRBV7-9,TRBJ1-1,TRBD1,-,CASRATGVNTEAFF,TGTGCCAGCAGGGCGACAGGGGTGAACACTGAAGCTTTCTTT
TRBV4-1,TRBJ1-2,-,once,CASSQESTGLGGYTF,TGCGCCAGCAGCCAAGAAAGTACGGGATTAGGGGGCTACACCTTC
TRBV3-1/TRBV3-2,TRBJ1-1,TRBD1,-,CASSRGQGLVGTEAFF,TGTGCCAGCAGCCGCGGACAGGGCTTGGTCGGAACTGAAGCTTTCTTT
TRBV28,TRBJ1-4,TRBD1,-,CASSPYGTGINEKLFF,TGTGCCAGCAGTCCCTATGGGACAGGGATAAACGAAAAACTGTTTTTT
TRBV2,TRBJ1-2,-,-,CASSERQVYGYTF,TGTGCCAGCAGTGAGCGGCAGGTCTATGGCTACACCTTC
TRBV3-1/TRBV3-2,TRBJ1-4,TRBD1,-,CASSRFTGGGEKLFF,TGTGCCAGCAGCCGTTTTACAGGGGGAGGTGAAAAACTGTTTTTT
TRBV6-5,TRBJ1-4,TRBD1,-,CASSYSNRGRREKLFF,TGTGCCAGCAGTTATTCCAACAGGGGGCGCCGGGAAAAACTGTTTTTT
TRBV2,TRBJ2-6,-,once,CASSANSGANVLTF,TGTGCCAGCAGTGCCAACTCTGGGGCCAACGTCCTGACTTTC
TRBV14,TRBJ1-2,TRBD1,-,CASSQALRQGFYGYTF,TGTGCCAGCAGCCAGGCGCTACGACAGGGCTTCTATGGCTACACCTTC
TRBV24-1,TRBJ2-5,TRBD1,once,CATSDSGTGVRETQYF,TGTGCCACCAGTGATTCCGGGACAGGGGTAAGGGAGACCCAGTACTTC
TRBV6-5,TRBJ1-1,TRBD1,-,CASSWDRGSPEAFF,TGTGCCAGCAGTTGGGACAGGGGAAGCCCTGAAGCTTTCTTT
TRBV6-5,TRBJ1-2,TRBD1,few,CASSRRDRSNYGYTF,TGTGCCAGCAGTCGTCGGGACAGATCCAACTATGGCTACACCTTC
TRBV19,TRBJ2-5,-,-,CASSIDLGGPETQYF,TGTGCCAGTAGTATAGATCTTGGGGGGCCGGAGACCCAGTACTTC
TRBV2,TRBJ1-5,TRBD1,-,CASKRDRGDQPQHF,TGTGCCAGCAAACGGGACAGGGGAGATCAGCCCCAGCATTTT
TRBV19,TRBJ1-5,-,-,CASSPIEVRQPQHF,TGTGCCAGTAGCCCGATAGAGGTGAGGCAGCCCCAGCATTTT
TRBV5-1,TRBJ2-1,-,-,CASSTDGTNNEQFF,TGCGCCAGCAGCACGGACGGAACGAACAATGAGCAGTTCTTC
TRBV3-1/TRBV3-2,TRBJ1-4,-,-,CASSQTAIEEKLFF,TGTGCCAGCAGCCAAACGGCGATCGAAGAAAAACTGTTTTTT
TRBV2,TRBJ2-5,-,once,CASFRATQTQYF,TGTGCCAGCTTTCGGGCTACCCAGACCCAGTACTTC
TRBV5-1,TRBJ1-3,-,few,CASSGGTPGGNTIYF,TGCGCCAGCAGCGGGGGGACCCCTGGGGGAAACACCATATATTTT
TRBV5-6,TRBJ1-4,-,-,CASSLERAADEKLFF,TGTGCCAGCAGCTTGGAAAGGGCGGCAGACGAAAAACTGTTTTTT
TRBV27,TRBJ1-5,-,-,CASSLRGRGYSNQPQHF,TGTGCCAGCAGTTTAAGGGGGAGGGGTTATAGCAATCAGCCCCAGCATTTT
TRBV6-2/TRBV6-3,TRBJ2-7,TRBD2,few,CASSPSGGGSEQYF,TGTGCCAGCAGTCCCTCGGGAGGGGGGAGCGAGCAGTACTTC
TRBV10-3,TRBJ1-2,-,-,CAISESIGVRGYTF,TGTGCCATCAGTGAGTCGATAGGGGTTCGAGGCTACACCTTC
TRBV28,TRBJ2-7,TRBD2,-,CASSFQAGGPGEQYF,TGTGCCAGCAGTTTTCAAGCGGGGGGACCGGGCGAGCAGTACTTC
TRBV6-5,TRBJ1-3,-,-,CASSPQWTGNTIYF,TGTGCCAGCAGCCCCCAATGGACTGGAAACACCATATATTTT
TRBV5-5,TRBJ2-5,TRBD1,-,CASSGQGGQETQYF,TGTGCCAGCAGCGGACAGGGCGGGCAAGAGACCCAGTACTTC
TRBV12-3/TRBV12-4,TRBJ1-1,-,-,CASSLGTPQAFF,TGTGCCAGCAGTTTAGGGACACCTCAGGCTTTCTTT
TRBV29-1,TRBJ1-2,TRBD1,-,CSVENYRGYGYTF,TGCAGCGTTGAGAATTACAGGGGGTATGGCTACACCTTC
TRBV7-9,TRBJ1-2,-,-,CASSLSQGGYTF,TGTGCCAGCAGTCTTAGCCAAGGGGGCTACACCTTC
TRBV10-3,TRBJ1-1,TRBD1,-,CAITQEGAANTEAFF,TGTGCCATCACCCAAGAGGGGGCCGCGAACACTGAAGCTTTCTTT
TRBV7-3,TRBJ2-3,TRBD1,-,CASSLLPATGTDTQYF,TGTGCCAGCAGCTTACTTCCGGCGACAGGGACAGATACGCAGTATTTT
TRBV28,TRBJ2-1,TRBD1,-,CASSLPGQEHEQFF,TGTGCCAGCAGTCTCCCGGGACAGGAGCATGAGCAGTTCTTC
TRBV28,TRBJ2-7,TRBD1,-,CASSPGTVWDEQYF,TGTGCCAGCAGTCCCGGGACAGTATGGGACGAGCAGTACTTC
TRBV3-1/TRBV3-2,TRBJ2-3,-,-,CASSQARGSYTDTQYF,TGTGCCAGCAGCCAAGCCCGTGGCAGTTACACAGATACGCAGTATTTT
TRBV9,TRBJ1-4,-,-,CASSLGRDRNEKLFF,TGTGCCAGCAGCCTTGGACGGGATAGGAACGAAAAACTGTTTTTT
TRBV2,TRBJ1-2,-,-,CASSEEGTVFLGGYTF,TGTGCCAGCAGTGAAGAGGGGACGGTTTTTCTCGGCGGCTACACCTTC
TRBV2,TRBJ1-4,-,-,CASSARMNEKLFF,TGTGCCAGCAGTGCCCGGATGAATGAAAAACTGTTTTTT
TRBV28,TRBJ1-2,-,-,CASVITGKNYGYTF,TGTGCCAGCGTAATAACAGGGAAAAACTATGGCTACACCTTC
TRBV28,TRBJ1-6,-,-,CASAFGGEGGYSPLHF,TGTGCCAGCGCCTTTGGGGGGGAAGGAGGTTATTCACCCCTCCACTTT
TRBV19,TRBJ2-1,TRBD2,-,CASTNREGGYNEQFF,TGTGCCAGTACGAATAGGGAGGGCGGCTACAATGAGCAGTTCTTC
TRBV6-5,TRBJ1-6,-,few,CASKRLGENSPLHF,TGTGCCAGCAAACGGCTCGGCGAGAATTCACCCCTCCACTTT
TRBV6-5,TRBJ1-5,-,-,CASRLDGNQPQHF,TGTGCCAGCAGGTTGGATGGCAATCAGCCCCAGCATTTT
TRBV6-6,TRBJ2-5,-,-,CASSSTRGGGETQYF,TGTGCCAGCAGTTCCACCCGAGGGGGTGGCGAGACCCAGTACTTC
TRBV18,TRBJ2-7,TRBD1,-,CASSDRVSSYEQYF,TGTGCCAGCTCGGACAGGGTTAGCTCCTACGAGCAGTACTTC
TRBV6-5,TRBJ1-6,TRBD1,-,CASTGQGSNSPLHF,TGTGCCAGCACTGGACAGGGTTCCAATTCACCCCTCCACTTT
TRBV10-2,TRBJ1-6,-,-,CASSTPNSPLHF,TGCGCCAGCAGTACACCTAATTCACCCCTCCACTTT
TRBV20-1,TRBJ1-1,TRBD1,-,CSARGDREAFF,TGCAGTGCTAGGGGGGACAGAGAAGCTTTCTTT
TRBV30,TRBJ2-3,TRBD2,-,CAWSGVAGTTDTQYF,TGTGCCTGGAGTGGAGTAGCGGGGACCACAGATACGCAGTATTTT
TRBV19,TRBJ1-2,TRBD1,few,CAGWDRASGYTF,TGTGCCGGATGGGACAGGGCGAGCGGCTACACCTTC
TRBV9,TRBJ1-5,TRBD1,-,CASSVQGAMNEPQHF,TGTGCCAGCAGCGTACAGGGGGCCATGAATGAGCCCCAGCATTTT
TRBV4-1,TRBJ1-3,-,-,CASSQDAGSFGNTIYF,TGCGCCAGCAGCCAAGATGCCGGGTCCTTTGGAAACACCATATATTTT